This T cell receptor beta chain emerged from a study of blood T cell repertoires in COVID-19. Study-wide context: Nucleic acid was either cDNA or gDNA, and it came from T cells, B-cell-depleted T cells, or PBMCs.

This clone was counted at least ten times. Followed longitudinally, the Seattle patients had been enrolled during active infection. This CDR3 region has 14 residues. Looked up from germline, CDR1 is LGHNA and CDR2 is YSLEER. V lost 4 bases to trimming and J lost 8 bases, with 17 bases between them. As processed by the authors: It was from reference gene primer amplification that nucleated cell counts were estimated. This table comes from immunoSEQ multiplex PCR, and its TCRdb copy is limited to in-frame clones, with some not included. V and J calls and clone size follow that table, whereas D and trimming were derived from the DNA. The sample records approximately 250,000 clones, 86% being singletons.

Sequencing was done on a sample of peripheral blood. The sequence was collected from a woman aged 70-85 years with COVID-19, enrolled during active disease. The chain links TRBV4-3 to TRBJ1-2; D ambiguous. As DNA, the CDR3 is TGCGCCAGCAGCCCCAAAACGGGGAGTGGCGGCTACACCTTC. It yields the protein CASSPKTGSGGYTF.